A selection of T cell receptor beta chains follows, all from one sample in a study of cytomegalovirus exposure and HLA in healthy donors. The repertoire was sequenced with immunoSEQ multiplex PCR; TCRdb's copy has only in-frame clones and lacks some. The table has fewer than 200,000 clones, roughly 80% seen once; the top ten hold roughly 9%. The sequencing input was PBMCs. Receptors were obtained from a young man in good health and CMV-seropositive. The CDR3 runs from the conserved cysteine through the conserved F or W. D genes are given only for firm matches. Clone size is shown for a subset of rows, as once, few, many or a class of expanded clone.

TRBV11-3,TRBJ2-3,-,TRBD2,TGTGCCAGCAGCGTGGGGACTAGCGGGGGAATGAGCACAGATACGCAGTATTTT,CASSVGTSGGMSTDTQYF
TRBV5-4,TRBJ2-7,-,TRBD2,TGTGCCAGCAGTTCTAGCGGGGAAAGCTACGAGCAGTACTTC,CASSSSGESYEQYF
TRBV5-6,TRBJ1-6,few,TRBD1,TGTGCCAGCAGCGAGCTTCCGGGACAGGTTAATTCACCCCTCCACTTT,CASSELPGQVNSPLHF
TRBV9,TRBJ2-3,-,-,TGTGCCTCCAGCGAGGGGCGTTGGACAGATACGCAGTATTTT,CASSEGRWTDTQYF
TRBV9,TRBJ1-1,-,-,TGTGCCAGCAGCGTAGGGGCGAGATGGGGCGGCACTGAAGCTTTCTTT,CASSVGARWGGTEAFF
TRBV9,TRBJ2-1,-,TRBD1,TGTGCCAGCAGCGCACTCGACAGGGTCTCCTACAATGAGCAGTTCTTC,CASSALDRVSYNEQFF
TRBV5-1,TRBJ2-7,-,TRBD2,TGCGCCAGCAGCCCGGGGGGATCGGGTACCGAGCAGTACTTC,CASSPGGSGTEQYF
TRBV4-2,TRBJ2-1,-,TRBD2,TGTGCCAGCAGCCAAGATACGGTCGGACTAGCGGGGGACTACAATGAGCAGTTCTTC,CASSQDTVGLAGDYNEQFF
TRBV30,TRBJ1-6,-,TRBD1,TGTGCCTGGATTGGTCGTTTGGGACAGGGAAATTCACCCCTCCACTTT,CAWIGRLGQGNSPLHF
TRBV5-1,TRBJ2-2,-,TRBD1,TGCGCCAGCAGCGGAGGACAGGGCCGAGGCGGGGAGCTGTTTTTT,CASSGGQGRGGELFF
TRBV7-9,TRBJ2-2,-,-,TGTGCCAGCAACCTACAGGGTCACACCGGGGAGCTGTTTTTT,CASNLQGHTGELFF
TRBV4-1,TRBJ1-3,few,TRBD1,TGCGCCAGCAGCCAAGGACCCGGACAGGGCTCTGGAAACACCATATATTTT,CASSQGPGQGSGNTIYF
TRBV2,TRBJ1-1,-,-,TGTGCCAGCACGGGGGGCGGAAAAACTGAAGCTTTCTTT,CASTGGGKTEAFF
TRBV27,TRBJ2-3,few,-,TGTGCCAGCAGTCTCTGGACACGGTCAGATACGCAGTATTTT,CASSLWTRSDTQYF
TRBV6-1,TRBJ2-7,-,-,TGTGCCAGCGAAATGCCAGGAAGCTACGAGCAGTACTTC,CASEMPGSYEQYF
TRBV5-6,TRBJ2-3,-,-,TGTGCCAGCGGGATCCCAGGGCGGGGTGCCACAGATACGCAGTATTTT,CASGIPGRGATDTQYF
TRBV18,TRBJ1-5,-,-,TGTGCCAGCTCACCACCGGGAGTTTCCCAGCCCCAGCATTTT,CASSPPGVSQPQHF